Below, 12 T cell receptor beta chains from the same sample are listed, as sequenced in a study of CD8+ T cells in alopecia areata. Collection of lesional scalp punch biopsies and peripheral blood was performed in alopecia areata patients. Investigators isolated RNA and reverse transcribed it into cDNA to act as the sequencing template. The table came from immunoSEQ multiplex PCR; TCRdb's copy has only in-frame clones and leaves some out. The sample carries about 7,400 clones, about 66% recorded once. The source material was skin, sampled at week 0. The source is a human donor with alopecia areata.

The chain joins TRBV5-4 to TRBJ2-2; weak D call: TRBD2 (7 bases). V gave up 4 bases and J gave up 0 bases, with 19 bases separating them. CDR1 and CDR2 (germline): SGHNT, YYREEE (reference sequence). The CDR3 is 18 amino acids. As DNA, the CDR3 is TGTGCCAGCAGCCGATTGCTGGGGGGGGCCGCGAACACCGGGGAGCTGTTTTTT. Encoded protein: CASSRLLGGAANTGELFF.

This clone has more than one count but fewer than ten. This chain links TRBV11-3 with TRBJ2-3; 7 bases match TRBD2. Germline CDR1 and CDR2: SGHNT and YENEEA. The CDR3 is made up of 17 amino acids. The J segment lost 5 bases and the V segment lost 5 bases, leaving 16 bases of the junction unmatched. CDR3 amino acids: CASSPGGPSTGGDTQYF. The CDR3, as DNA: TGTGCCAGCAGCCCCGGGGGTCCTAGCACGGGAGGAGATACGCAGTATTTT.

The rearrangement uses TRBV18 and TRBJ2-5; D possibly corresponds to TRBD1 (6 bases). The CDR3 runs to 14 residues. V lost 4 bases to trimming and J lost 5 bases, with 14 bases between them. Germline-derived CDR1 and CDR2 are KGHSH and LQKENI. Written as DNA, the CDR3 is TGTGCCAGCTCACTGGACAGAAAGGTGGAGACCCAGTACTTC. It is translated as CASSLDRKVETQYF.

This clone has a handful of counts. This rearrangement joins TRBV7-2 to TRBJ2-5; D ambiguous. CDR3 length: 11 amino acids. Trimming stripped 5 bases from V and 7 bases from J, with 8 bases between. Germline-derived CDR1 and CDR2 are SGHTA and FQGNSA. The CDR3, as DNA: TGTGCCAGCAGCGGCCCGTGGACCCAGTACTTC. It specifies CASSGPWTQYF. The variable domain in full, with the rest retrieved from reference TRBV7-2 and TRBJ2-5, is GAGVSQSPSNKVTEKGKDVELRCDPISGHTALYWYRQSLGQGLEFLIYFQGNSAPDKSGLPSDRFSAERTGGSVSTLTIQRTQQEDSAVYLCASSGPWTQYFGPGTRLLVL.

V usage is TRBV2 and J usage is TRBJ1-6; 12 bases line up with TRBD1. Unmatched junction bases numbered 4, after V lost 6 bases and J lost 7 bases. Germline CDR1 reads SNHLY; CDR2 reads FYNNEI. The CDR3 consists of 15 residues. The CDR3 DNA is TGTGCCAGCAGCTGGGACAGGGGGCAAAATTCACCCCTCCACTTT. Encoded protein: CASSWDRGQNSPLHF. Full variable domain (missing parts from reference TRBV2 and TRBJ1-6): EPEVTQTPSHQVTQMGQEVILRCVPISNHLYFYWYRQILGQKVEFLVSFYNNEISEKSEIFDDQFSVERPDGSNFTLKIRSTKLEDSAMYFCASSWDRGQNSPLHFGNGTRLTVT.

The CDR3 bases are TGTGCCAGCAGCGGCCGGGACAGGGGTTCACCCCTCCACTTT. It is translated as CASSGRDRGSPLHF. This rearrangement joins TRBV9 to TRBJ1-6, with 10 bases aligning to TRBD1. Germline CDR1 and CDR2: SGDLS and YYNGEE. The CDR3 is 14 amino acids. J lost 9 bases, V lost 3 bases, and 3 bases had no gene match.

In nucleotides, the CDR3 is TGTGCCAGTAGTACTACGAGAGAACGAGGAAGCTACACCTTC. Protein sequence: CASSTTRERGSYTF. V usage is TRBV19 and J usage is TRBJ1-2; D remains unclear. The CDR3 contains 14 residues. In germline, CDR1 is LNHDA, CDR2 SQIVND (reference sequence). V was pared by 4 bases and J by 9 bases, with 18 bases between.

The rearrangement uses TRBV30 and TRBJ2-3; a weak D match, TRBD2 (7 bases). Trimming cost V 4 bases and J 7 bases, with 18 bases left between them. Germline-derived CDR1 and CDR2 are GTSNPN and SVGIG (reference sequence). The CDR3 covers 14 residues. Here the CDR3 reads CAWKRGAAGNTQYF. DNA for the CDR3: TGTGCCTGGAAACGGGGGGCCGCGGGAAATACGCAGTATTTT.

The V gene is TRBV30, the J gene TRBJ2-7, with 8 bases identical to TRBD1. CDR3 length equals 13 residues. V shed 2 bases, J shed 4 bases, and the junction held 4 bases outside the gene matches. Germline-derived CDR1 and CDR2 are GTSNPN and SVGIG (reference sequence). The CDR3 DNA sequence: TGTGCCTGGAGTCAGGGGGCTATTTACGAGCAGTACTTC. This translates into CAWSQGAIYEQYF.

This sequence joins TRBV6-1 and TRBJ2-7; D unclear. Germline CDR1 reads MNHNS; CDR2 reads SASEGT. V was pared by 2 bases and J by 1 base, with 12 bases between. The CDR3 is 15 amino acids. The CDR3 region is CASSESSGTSYEQYF. The CDR3 DNA follows: TGTGCCAGCAGTGAATCTTCCGGTACTTCCTACGAGCAGTACTTC.

This sequence joins TRBV7-6 and TRBJ2-2; D remains ambiguous. Deletions cut 5 bases from V and 7 bases from J, with 8 bases between. Germline CDR1 SGHVS, CDR2 FNYEAQ. The CDR3 totals 12 residues. The CDR3 bases are TGTGCCAGCAGCCCCCTACTCGGGGAGCTGTTTTTT. As protein: CASSPLLGELFF.

The sample holds one count of this clone. CDR3 in amino acids: CATLQRGEQYF. The CDR3, as DNA: TGTGCCACTCTTCAGAGGGGCGAGCAGTACTTC. The chain employs TRBV19 and TRBJ2-7; D possibly matches TRBD1 or TRBD2 (5 bases each). V lost 10 bases and J 6 bases, leaving 13 bases between the germline ends. Germline CDR1 LNHDA, CDR2 SQIVND (reference sequence). This CDR3 is 11 amino acids long. Using reference TRBV19 and TRBJ2-7 for the parts outside the CDR3, the full variable domain is DGGITQSPKYLFRKEGQNVTLSCEQNLNHDAMYWYRQDPGQGLRLIYYSQIVNDFQKGDIAEGYSVSREKKESFPLTVTSAQKNPTAFYLCATLQRGEQYFGPGTRLTVT.